This T cell receptor beta chain was captured by sequencing in a study of OX40 agonist ivuxolimab in advanced cancers. At the level of the study: Administration of intravenous ivuxolimab to patients occurred every 2 weeks at 0.01 to 10 mg/kg. Partial response was recorded in three patients: one hepatocellular carcinoma and two cutaneous melanoma cases.

Whole-study results and caveats: On average, CD8+ T cells showed a greater number of expanded clones than CD4+.

Only in-frame clones appear in the TCRdb table, and some are missing; sequencing was by immunoSEQ multiplex PCR. The profile covers approximately 73,000 clones, with around 90% appearing a single time and approximately 1.3% taken by the ten largest. V was pared by 4 bases and J by 7 bases, with 6 bases of the junction left unmatched. The CDR3 totals 16 residues. CDR1 is MDHEN, CDR2 SYDVKM, per germline. Of note for this clone: The antigen remains unidentified.

The origin of this receptor is an adult with an advanced solid tumor such as melanoma, head and neck, liver or kidney cancer. The V and J genes are TRBV28 and TRBJ2-1; TRBD2 matches at 14 bases. Sequences were derived from CD4+ or CD8+ T cells sorted from blood, sampled in a trial of the OX40 agonist ivuxolimab. DNA of the CDR3: TGTGCCAGCAGTTCCTGGACTAGCGGGAGGAGGAATGAGCAGTTCTTC. It codes for CASSSWTSGRRNEQFF.